The present entry profiles one T cell receptor beta chain with its context. Its antigen is unknown. The treatment was: approximately 18 received Ad26.COV2.S at low or high dose, single or two shots; 5 received placebo; per-sample allocation not given. Collection of the samples took place on day 63 after the first injection of vaccine or placebo. This specimen comes from a study of Ad26.COV2.S vaccination and SARS-CoV-2 variants. Study-wide context: Recipients of Ad26.COV2.S got it intramuscularly, once or twice 56 days apart.

Produced via immunoSEQ multiplex PCR; TCRdb's table is partial and in-frame only. The sample includes around 300,000 clones, approximately 86% of them seen just once. General study points: Substantial breadth was reportedly displayed by spike-specific CD8+ and CD4+ T cell responses after vaccination.

Germline CDR1 and CDR2: SNHLY and FYNNEI. The CDR3 has 17 residues. Trimming stripped 2 bases from V and 0 bases from J, with 17 bases between. The material was peripheral blood, obtained in a trial of Ad26.COV2.S vaccine versus placebo. The receptor was isolated from a person between 18 and 65 years old who received the Ad26.COV2.S COVID-19 vaccine or a placebo. V and J are TRBV2 and TRBJ2-7, with D perhaps matching TRBD1 (6 bases). Here the CDR3 reads CASSETRTVPSSYEQYF. Written as DNA, the CDR3 is TGTGCCAGCAGTGAAACGAGGACAGTCCCGAGCTCCTACGAGCAGTACTTC. The full variable domain, completed using reference TRBV2 and TRBJ2-7, is EPEVTQTPSHQVTQMGQEVILRCVPISNHLYFYWYRQILGQKVEFLVSFYNNEISEKSEIFDDQFSVERPDGSNFTLKIRSTKLEDSAMYFCASSETRTVPSSYEQYFGPGTRLTVT.